The 19 T cell receptor beta chains in this list originate from one sample, sequenced in a study of early T cells in non-severe SARS-CoV-2 infection. One entry per CDR3 protein, called by TCRdb with MiXCR from the 5' RACE reads. The sample consists of around 62,000 distinct CDR3 sequences, under 15% of them appearing once. Sample: whole blood. All receptors come from an adult who was a healthcare worker with PCR-confirmed SARS-CoV-2 infection or an uninfected control (not recorded which).

This chain joins TRBV12-3 or TRBV12-4 and TRBJ2-3, with TRBD2 matching over 11 bases. J was trimmed by 3 bases and V by 5 bases; bases with no gene match: 4. The CDR3 length is 15 residues. The CDR3 reads CASSPPSGRTDTQYF. The CDR3 DNA sequence: TGTGCCAGCAGTCCACCTAGCGGGAGGACAGATACGCAGTATTTT.

The chain recombines TRBV29-1 with TRBJ2-1; D is ambiguous. Germline V gives CDR1 SQVTM, CDR2 ANQGSEA. Deletions cut 4 bases from V and 0 bases from J, with 10 bases between. This CDR3 contains 14 residues. CDR3 DNA: TGCAGCGTTGTCGTCAGGAGCTCCTACAATGAGCAGTTCTTC. Its protein is CSVVVRSSYNEQFF.

This clonotype appeared a few times. The rearrangement uses TRBV28 and TRBJ2-7; no firm D call. The CDR3 consists of 12 residues. V shed 5 bases and J shed 7 bases, with 12 bases lying between them. The germline V gene encodes CDR1 MDHEN and CDR2 SYDVKM. The CDR3 DNA reads TGTGCCAGCAGTGAGGAAACGAGGGAGCAGTACTTC. Protein sequence: CASSEETREQYF.

This clonotype occurred many times. The rearrangement uses TRBV6-1 and TRBJ2-2; D is uncertain. This CDR3 contains 14 residues. Trimming removed 5 bases from V and 7 bases from J, with 14 bases in between. The V gene's germline CDR1 is MNHNS and CDR2 SASEGT. The DNA of the CDR3 is TGTGCCAGCAGTCTGATCGCTAGTGTCGGGGAGCTGTTTTTT. The encoded protein is CASSLIASVGELFF.

This clonotype was recorded a few times. The chain is built from TRBV28 and TRBJ2-1; TRBD2 matches 7 bases. Germline assignment: CDR1 MDHEN and CDR2 SYDVKM. This CDR3 is 16 amino acids long. Trimming cost V 1 base and J 3 bases; bases outside gene matches: 6. CDR3: CASSLLSRGDYNEQFF. In DNA form, the CDR3 reads TGTGCCAGCAGTTTATTATCACGGGGGGACTACAATGAGCAGTTCTTC.

The DNA for the CDR3 is TGTGCCAGTAGTATTGAACAGGGATCCCAAACTAATGGCTACACCTTC. Translated: CASSIEQGSQTNGYTF. The chain carries TRBV19 and TRBJ1-2, with D perhaps matching TRBD1 (6 bases). This CDR3 contains 16 residues. Germline assignment: CDR1 LNHDA and CDR2 SQIVND (reference sequence). Trimming left V 3 bases short and J 6 bases short, with 20 bases between.

This clonotype counts as medium-sized. The chain employs TRBV2 and TRBJ2-1, with no clear D. Germline lookup yields CDR1 SNHLY and CDR2 FYNNEI. This CDR3 region has 13 residues. Trimming left V 6 bases short and J 2 bases short, with 8 bases between. The DNA of the CDR3 is TGTGCCAGCAGCTGGACCCCCTACAATGAGCAGTTCTTC. Amino acid sequence: CASSWTPYNEQFF.

The CDR3, as DNA: TGTGCCAGCAGCCCAAGCGGGGCCGCCAACGTCCTGACTTTC. Translating gives CASSPSGAANVLTF. The V and J genes are TRBV7-3 and TRBJ2-6; 7 positions agree with TRBD2. Losses at the gene ends were 5 bases for V and 7 bases for J; bases not matched to a gene: 5. Germline CDR1 is SGHTA and CDR2 is FQGTGA. This CDR3 has 14 amino acids.

This clonotype has just a few counts. The CDR3 region is CASSSSEGPPNYNEQFF. The CDR3 region has the DNA TGTGCCAGCAGCTCTTCCGAAGGGCCGCCCAACTACAATGAGCAGTTCTTC. The V call is TRBV7-9, the J call TRBJ2-1; D remains ambiguous. Trimming shortened V by 4 bases and J by 3 bases, and 19 bases separated the two germline ends. This CDR3 has 17 amino acids. The V gene's germline CDR1 is SEHNR and CDR2 FQNEAQ (reference sequence).

This clonotype has just a few counts. The J gene is TRBJ2-7, the V gene TRBV19; D tentatively fits TRBD1 or TRBD2 (5 bases each). The CDR3 is 15 amino acids. Germline V gene sequence: CDR1 LNHDA, CDR2 SQIVND (reference sequence). Trimming removed 4 bases from V and 7 bases from J, with 20 bases in between. In DNA form, the CDR3 reads TGTGCCAGTAGTACCCCCGGGGCCGTGATTGAGGAGCAGTACTTC. It translates to CASSTPGAVIEEQYF.

CDR3 amino acids: CASSLRGDNTGELFF. Written as DNA, the CDR3 is TGCGCCAGCAGCCTCCGGGGCGATAACACCGGGGAGCTGTTTTTT. The V call is TRBV5-1, the J call TRBJ2-2, with D perhaps assigned TRBD1 or TRBD2 (5 bases each). Trimming removed 4 bases at V and 2 bases at J, with 12 bases between. Per germline, CDR1 SGHRS and CDR2 YFSETQ. The CDR3 sequence is 15 residues long.

The DNA of the CDR3 is TGCAGTGCTAGAGCGGTGGGAACGAACACCGGGGAGCTGTTTTTT. Translated, it gives CSARAVGTNTGELFF. This chain connects TRBV20-1 to TRBJ2-2; D not resolved. V lost 1 base and J lost 0, with 9 bases in between. The germline gives CDR1 DFQATT, CDR2 SNEGSKA (reference sequence). The CDR3 consists of 15 residues.

The chain recombines TRBV4-1 with TRBJ1-1; no clear D gene. Looked up from germline, CDR1 is MGHRA and CDR2 is YSYEKL. CDR3 length equals 14 residues. The V gene lost 0 bases and the J gene lost 8 bases, with 13 bases spanning the gap. The CDR3 sequence is CASSQEPAPGEAFF. The CDR3 nucleotides are TGCGCCAGCAGCCAAGAGCCTGCTCCTGGAGAAGCTTTCTTT.

This sequence joins TRBV20-1 and TRBJ2-7; D unresolved. CDR1 is DFQATT, CDR2 SNEGSKA, per germline (reference sequence). The CDR3 runs to 12 residues. DNA of the CDR3: TGCAGCCTCAGGTCCCGGAAGACCGAGCAGTACTTC. Translated: CSLRSRKTEQYF.

The gene calls are TRBV29-1 and TRBJ2-7; the match to TRBD1 covers 7 bases. This CDR3 is 12 amino acids long. V shed 3 bases, J shed 7 bases, and the junction held 6 bases outside the gene matches. The germline V gene has CDR1 SQVTM and CDR2 ANQGSEA. The CDR3 region is CSVERQGKEQYF. The CDR3 nucleotides are TGCAGCGTTGAGAGACAGGGAAAAGAGCAGTACTTC.

This clonotype was counted only a few times. The genes are TRBV7-6 and TRBJ2-1; 9 bases match TRBD2. The CDR3 spans 17 residues. Germline trimming cut 0 bases from V and 5 bases from J; bases unmatched to any gene: 8. CDR1 is SGHVS and CDR2 is FNYEAQ in the germline V gene. CDR3 nucleotide sequence: TGTGCCAGCAGCTTAGCAGGGGCTAGCGGGACCCACAATGAGCAGTTCTTC. This codes for CASSLAGASGTHNEQFF.

The chain combines TRBV29-1 with TRBJ2-3; a weak D match, TRBD2 (5 bases). V was trimmed by 7 bases and J by 5 bases, leaving 19 bases between them. This CDR3 region has 14 residues. Per germline, CDR1 SQVTM and CDR2 ANQGSEA. The CDR3 loop is CSAQDGDAGDTQYF. CDR3 DNA: TGCAGCGCCCAGGACGGGGATGCGGGAGATACGCAGTATTTT.

This chain uses TRBV6-6 with TRBJ1-2; a possible D gene is TRBD1 (5 bases). V gave up 6 bases and J gave up 6 bases, with 11 bases separating them. The germline gives CDR1 MNHNY, CDR2 SVGAGI (reference sequence). This CDR3 comprises 12 residues. The CDR3, as DNA: TGTGCCAGCAGCTGGGGACGGGATGGCTACACCTTC. It yields the protein CASSWGRDGYTF.

This clonotype was counted ten times or more. The V gene is TRBV20-1, the J gene TRBJ2-7; 8 nucleotides line up with TRBD2. CDR1 and CDR2 (germline): DFQATT, SNEGSKA (reference sequence). CDR3 length: 15 residues. With V trimmed by 3 bases and J by 1 base, 8 bases remained unmatched. CDR3 loop: CSARSPLAGSYEQYF. The CDR3, as DNA: TGCAGTGCTAGGAGCCCCTTAGCGGGGTCCTACGAGCAGTACTTC.